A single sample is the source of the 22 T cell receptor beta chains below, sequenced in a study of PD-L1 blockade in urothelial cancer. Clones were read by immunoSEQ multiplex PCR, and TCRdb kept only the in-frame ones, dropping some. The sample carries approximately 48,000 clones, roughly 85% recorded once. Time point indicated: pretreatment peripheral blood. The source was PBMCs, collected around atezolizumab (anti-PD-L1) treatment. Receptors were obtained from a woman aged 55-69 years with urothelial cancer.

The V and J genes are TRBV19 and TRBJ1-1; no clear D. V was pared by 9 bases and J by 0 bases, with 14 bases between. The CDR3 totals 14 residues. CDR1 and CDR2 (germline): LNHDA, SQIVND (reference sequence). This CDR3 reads CARRWRVLNTEAFF. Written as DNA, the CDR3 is TGTGCCAGAAGATGGAGAGTGTTGAACACTGAAGCTTTCTTT.

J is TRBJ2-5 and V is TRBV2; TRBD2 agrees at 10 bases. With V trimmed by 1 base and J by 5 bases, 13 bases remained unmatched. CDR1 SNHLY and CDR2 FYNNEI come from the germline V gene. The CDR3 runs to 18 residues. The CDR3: CASSEGLAGSISGETQYF. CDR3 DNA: TGTGCCAGCAGTGAAGGACTAGCGGGTTCTATATCGGGGGAGACCCAGTACTTC.

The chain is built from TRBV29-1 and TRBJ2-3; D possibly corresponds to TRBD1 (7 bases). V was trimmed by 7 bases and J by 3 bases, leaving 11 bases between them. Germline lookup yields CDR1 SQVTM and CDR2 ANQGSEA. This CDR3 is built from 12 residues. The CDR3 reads CSGSGGTDTQYF. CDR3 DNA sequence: TGCAGCGGATCAGGGGGGACAGATACGCAGTATTTT.

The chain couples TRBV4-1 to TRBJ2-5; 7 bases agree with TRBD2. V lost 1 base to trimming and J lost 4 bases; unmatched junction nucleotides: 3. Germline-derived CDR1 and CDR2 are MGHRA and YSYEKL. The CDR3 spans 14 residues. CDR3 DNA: TGCGCCAGCAGCCAAGGGGAGGGCGGAGAGACCCAGTACTTC. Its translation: CASSQGEGGETQYF.

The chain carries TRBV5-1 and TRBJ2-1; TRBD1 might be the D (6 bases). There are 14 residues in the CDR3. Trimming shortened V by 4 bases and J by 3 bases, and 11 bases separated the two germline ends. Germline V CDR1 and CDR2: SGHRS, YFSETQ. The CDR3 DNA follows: TGCGCCAGCAGCGCCGGACAGATCTACAATGAGCAGTTCTTC. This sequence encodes CASSAGQIYNEQFF.

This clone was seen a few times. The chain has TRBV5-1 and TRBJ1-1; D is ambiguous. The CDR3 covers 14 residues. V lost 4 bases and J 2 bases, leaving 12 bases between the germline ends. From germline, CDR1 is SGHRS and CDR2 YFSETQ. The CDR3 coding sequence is TGCGCCAGCAGCCCAACAGTCTTTAACACTGAAGCTTTCTTT. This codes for CASSPTVFNTEAFF.

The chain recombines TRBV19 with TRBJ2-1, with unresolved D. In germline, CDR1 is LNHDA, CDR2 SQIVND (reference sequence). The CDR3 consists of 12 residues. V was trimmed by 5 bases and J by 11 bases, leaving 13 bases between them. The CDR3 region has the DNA TGTGCCAGTAGTTCCCGGATAGCCCAGCAGTTCTTC. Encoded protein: CASSSRIAQQFF.

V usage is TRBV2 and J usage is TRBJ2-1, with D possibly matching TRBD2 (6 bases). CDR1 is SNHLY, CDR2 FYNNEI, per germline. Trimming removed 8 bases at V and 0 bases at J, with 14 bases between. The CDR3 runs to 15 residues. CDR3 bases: TGTGCCAGCGGACGAGCGGGCCTCTCCTACAATGAGCAGTTCTTC. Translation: CASGRAGLSYNEQFF. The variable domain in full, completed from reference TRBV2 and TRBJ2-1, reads EPEVTQTPSHQVTQMGQEVILRCVPISNHLYFYWYRQILGQKVEFLVSFYNNEISEKSEIFDDQFSVERPDGSNFTLKIRSTKLEDSAMYFCASGRAGLSYNEQFFGPGTRLTVL.

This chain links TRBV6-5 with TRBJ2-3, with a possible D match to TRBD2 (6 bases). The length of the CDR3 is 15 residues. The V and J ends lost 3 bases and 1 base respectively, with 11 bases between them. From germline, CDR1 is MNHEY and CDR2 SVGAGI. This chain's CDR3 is CASSYLAERTDTQYF. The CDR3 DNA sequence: TGTGCCAGCAGTTATTTAGCGGAACGCACAGATACGCAGTATTTT.

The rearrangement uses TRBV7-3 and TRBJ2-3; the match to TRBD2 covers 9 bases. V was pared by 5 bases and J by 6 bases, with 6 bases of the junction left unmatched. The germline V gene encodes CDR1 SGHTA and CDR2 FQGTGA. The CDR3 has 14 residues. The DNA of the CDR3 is TGTGCCAGCAGCCCCGGACTAGCGAGGGATACGCAGTATTTT. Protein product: CASSPGLARDTQYF.

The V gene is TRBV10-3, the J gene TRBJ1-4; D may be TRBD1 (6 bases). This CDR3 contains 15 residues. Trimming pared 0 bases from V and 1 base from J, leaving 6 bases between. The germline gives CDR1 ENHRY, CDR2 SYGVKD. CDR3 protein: CAISESGGTNEKLFF. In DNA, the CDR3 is TGTGCCATCAGTGAGTCAGGGGGAACTAATGAAAAACTGTTTTTT.

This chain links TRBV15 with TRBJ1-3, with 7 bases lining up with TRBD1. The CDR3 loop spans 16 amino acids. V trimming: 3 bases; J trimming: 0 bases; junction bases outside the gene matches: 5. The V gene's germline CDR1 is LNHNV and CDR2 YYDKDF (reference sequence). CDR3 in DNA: TGTGCCACCAGCAGCCAAACAGGGGCCTCTGGAAACACCATATATTTT. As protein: CATSSQTGASGNTIYF.

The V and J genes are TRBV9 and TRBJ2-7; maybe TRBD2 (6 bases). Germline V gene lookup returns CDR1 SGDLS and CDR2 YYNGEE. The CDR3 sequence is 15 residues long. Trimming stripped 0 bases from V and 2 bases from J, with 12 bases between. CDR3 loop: CASSVDGGLTYEQYF. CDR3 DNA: TGTGCCAGCAGCGTAGATGGGGGACTCACCTACGAGCAGTACTTC.

The CDR3 here is CASKESRELAGNTIYF. The DNA for the CDR3 is TGCGCCAGCAAAGAATCACGGGAGCTGGCTGGAAACACCATATATTTT. This sequence joins TRBV10-2 and TRBJ1-3; D gene unclear. This CDR3 is 16 amino acids long. Germline CDR1 and CDR2: WSHSY and SAAADI. The V end lost 7 bases, the J end lost 2 bases, and 18 bases lay between the germline ends.

The DNA of the CDR3 is TGTGCCAGCAGCGTGCCGGGGAGGGGGGCAGATACGCAGTATTTT. Translating gives CASSVPGRGADTQYF. The V and J genes are TRBV5-4 and TRBJ2-3; D is perhaps TRBD2 (7 bases). In germline, CDR1 is SGHNT, CDR2 YYREEE (reference sequence). The CDR3 extends over 15 amino acids. V gave up 4 bases and J gave up 4 bases, with 16 bases separating them.

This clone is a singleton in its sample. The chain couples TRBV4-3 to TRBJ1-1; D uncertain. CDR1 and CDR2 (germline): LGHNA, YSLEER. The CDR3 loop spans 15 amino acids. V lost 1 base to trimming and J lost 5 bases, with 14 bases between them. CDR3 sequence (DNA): TGCGCCAGCAGCCAAGGGCGGGCAGGAGGGACTGAAGCTTTCTTT. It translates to CASSQGRAGGTEAFF.

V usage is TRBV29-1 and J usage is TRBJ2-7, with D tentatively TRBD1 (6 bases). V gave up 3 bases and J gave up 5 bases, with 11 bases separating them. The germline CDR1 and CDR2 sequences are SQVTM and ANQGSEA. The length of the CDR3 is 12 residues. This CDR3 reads CSVDRGRDEQYF. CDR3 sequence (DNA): TGCAGCGTTGACAGGGGCCGTGACGAGCAGTACTTC.

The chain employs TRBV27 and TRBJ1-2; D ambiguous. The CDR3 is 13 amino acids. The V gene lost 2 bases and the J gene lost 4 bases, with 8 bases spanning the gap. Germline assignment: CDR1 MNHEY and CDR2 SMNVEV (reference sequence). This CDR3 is CASSLNSRYGYTF. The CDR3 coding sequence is TGTGCCAGCAGTTTAAACAGTCGCTATGGCTACACCTTC.

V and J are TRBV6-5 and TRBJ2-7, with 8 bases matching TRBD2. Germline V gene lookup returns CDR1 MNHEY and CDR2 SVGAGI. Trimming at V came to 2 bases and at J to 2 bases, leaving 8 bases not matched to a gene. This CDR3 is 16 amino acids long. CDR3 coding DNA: TGTGCCAGCAGTTACACGGGGGGGGCGGCAACCTACGAGCAGTACTTC. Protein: CASSYTGGAATYEQYF.

DNA of the CDR3: TGTGCCAGCAGTGGTTACATAGAGCAGTACTTC. Translated: CASSGYIEQYF. The chain is built from TRBV2 and TRBJ2-7, with D uncertain. The CDR3 loop spans 11 amino acids. V was shortened by 4 bases and J by 7 bases, with 8 bases between the two germline ends. Germline CDR1 SNHLY, CDR2 FYNNEI.

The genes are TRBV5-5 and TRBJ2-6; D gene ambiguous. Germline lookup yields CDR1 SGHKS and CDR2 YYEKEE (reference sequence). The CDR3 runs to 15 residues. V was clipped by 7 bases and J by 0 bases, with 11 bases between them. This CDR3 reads CASASPGSGANVLTF. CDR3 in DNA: TGTGCCAGCGCCTCTCCGGGCTCTGGGGCCAACGTCCTGACTTTC.

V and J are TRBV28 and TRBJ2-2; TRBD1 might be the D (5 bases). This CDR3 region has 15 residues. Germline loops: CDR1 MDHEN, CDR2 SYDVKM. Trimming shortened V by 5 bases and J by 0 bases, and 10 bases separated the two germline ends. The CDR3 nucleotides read TGTGCCAGCAGTCCAGGGCACCCGAACACCGGGGAGCTGTTTTTT. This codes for CASSPGHPNTGELFF.